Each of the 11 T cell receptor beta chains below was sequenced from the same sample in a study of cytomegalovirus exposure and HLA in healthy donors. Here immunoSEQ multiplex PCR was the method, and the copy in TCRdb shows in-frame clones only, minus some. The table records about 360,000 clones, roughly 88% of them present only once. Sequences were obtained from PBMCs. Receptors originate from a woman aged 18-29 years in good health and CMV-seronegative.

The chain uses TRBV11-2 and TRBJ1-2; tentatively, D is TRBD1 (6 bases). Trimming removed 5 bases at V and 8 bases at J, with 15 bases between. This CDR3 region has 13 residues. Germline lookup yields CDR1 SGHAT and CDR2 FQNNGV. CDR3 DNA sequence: TGTGCCAGCAGCGTCACAGGGTCAGGAGGCTACACCTTC. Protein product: CASSVTGSGGYTF.

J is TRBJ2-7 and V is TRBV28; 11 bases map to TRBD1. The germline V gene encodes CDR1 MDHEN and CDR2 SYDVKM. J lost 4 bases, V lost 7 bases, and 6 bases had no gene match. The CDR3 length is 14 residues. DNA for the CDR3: TGTGCCAGCACCGGGACAGGGGGTACTTACGAGCAGTACTTC. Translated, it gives CASTGTGGTYEQYF.

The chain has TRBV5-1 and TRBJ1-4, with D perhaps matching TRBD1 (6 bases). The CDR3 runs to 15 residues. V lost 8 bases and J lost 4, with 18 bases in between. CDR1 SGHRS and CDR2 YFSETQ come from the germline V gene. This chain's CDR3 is CASRAGGGINEKLFF. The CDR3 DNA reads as TGCGCCAGTCGTGCAGGCGGGGGCATTAATGAAAAACTGTTTTTT.

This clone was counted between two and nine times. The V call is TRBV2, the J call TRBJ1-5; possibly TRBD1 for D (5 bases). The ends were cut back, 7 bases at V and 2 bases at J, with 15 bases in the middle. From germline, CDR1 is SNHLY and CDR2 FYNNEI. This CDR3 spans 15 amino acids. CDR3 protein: CASIREGGGNQPQHF. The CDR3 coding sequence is TGTGCCAGCATTCGTGAGGGAGGGGGCAATCAGCCCCAGCATTTT.

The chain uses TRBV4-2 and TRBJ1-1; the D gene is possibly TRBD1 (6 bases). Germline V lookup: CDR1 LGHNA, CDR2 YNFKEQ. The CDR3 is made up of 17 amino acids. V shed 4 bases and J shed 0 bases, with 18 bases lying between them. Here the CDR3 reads CASSPLTGLNMNTEAFF. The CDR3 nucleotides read TGTGCCAGCAGCCCCTTGACAGGACTTAACATGAACACTGAAGCTTTCTTT.

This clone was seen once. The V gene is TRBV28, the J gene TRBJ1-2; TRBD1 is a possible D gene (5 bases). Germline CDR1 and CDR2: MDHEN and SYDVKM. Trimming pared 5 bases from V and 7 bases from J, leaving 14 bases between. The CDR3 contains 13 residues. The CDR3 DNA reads TGTGCCAGCAGTCGTGGCATTAGGGGTGGCTACACCTTC. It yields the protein CASSRGIRGGYTF.

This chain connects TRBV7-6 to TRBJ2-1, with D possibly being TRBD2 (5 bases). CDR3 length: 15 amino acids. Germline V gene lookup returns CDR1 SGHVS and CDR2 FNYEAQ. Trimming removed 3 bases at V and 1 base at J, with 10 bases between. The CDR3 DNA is TGTGCCAGCAGCTTCTTGGACTCTTCCTACAATGAGCAGTTCTTC. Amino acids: CASSFLDSSYNEQFF. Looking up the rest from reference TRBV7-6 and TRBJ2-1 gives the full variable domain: GAGVSQSPRYKVTKRGQDVALRCDPISGHVSLYWYRQALGQGPEFLTYFNYEAQQDKSGLPNDRFSAERPEGSISTLTIQRTEQRDSAMYRCASSFLDSSYNEQFFGPGTRLTVL.

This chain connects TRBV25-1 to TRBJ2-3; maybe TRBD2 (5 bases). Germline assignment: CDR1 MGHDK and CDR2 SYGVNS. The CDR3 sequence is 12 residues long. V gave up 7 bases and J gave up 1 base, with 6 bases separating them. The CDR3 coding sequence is TGTGCCAGCAACGGGGGCACAGATACGCAGTATTTT. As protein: CASNGGTDTQYF. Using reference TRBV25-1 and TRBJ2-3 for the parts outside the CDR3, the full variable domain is EADIYQTPRYLVIGTGKKITLECSQTMGHDKMYWYQQDPGMELHLIHYSYGVNSTEKGDLSSESTVSRIRTEHFPLTLESARPSHTSQYLCASNGGTDTQYFGPGTRLTVL.

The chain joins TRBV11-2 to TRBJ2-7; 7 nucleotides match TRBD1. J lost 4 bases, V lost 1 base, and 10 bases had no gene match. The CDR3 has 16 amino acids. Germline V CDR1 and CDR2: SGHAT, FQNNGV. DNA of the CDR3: TGTGCCAGCAGCTTAGTTTTAGGGGGCGGGCCGTACGAGCAGTACTTC. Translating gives CASSLVLGGGPYEQYF.

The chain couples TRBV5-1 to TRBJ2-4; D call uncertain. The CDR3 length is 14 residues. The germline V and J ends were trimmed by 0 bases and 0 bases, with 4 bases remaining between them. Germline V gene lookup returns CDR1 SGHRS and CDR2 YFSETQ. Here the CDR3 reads CASSLVQAKNIQYF. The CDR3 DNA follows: TGCGCCAGCAGCTTGGTCCAAGCCAAAAACATTCAGTACTTC. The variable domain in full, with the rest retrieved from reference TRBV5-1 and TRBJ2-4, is KAGVTQTPRYLIKTRGQQVTLSCSPISGHRSVSWYQQTPGQGLQFLFEYFSETQRNKGNFPGRFSGRQFSNSRSEMNVSTLELGDSALYLCASSLVQAKNIQYFGAGTRLSVL.

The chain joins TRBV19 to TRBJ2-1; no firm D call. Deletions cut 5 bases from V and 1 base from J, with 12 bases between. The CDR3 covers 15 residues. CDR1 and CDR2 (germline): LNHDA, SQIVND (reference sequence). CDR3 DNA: TGTGCCAGTAGTCTCGACGGGTCTTCCTACAATGAGCAGTTCTTC. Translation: CASSLDGSSYNEQFF.